The entry below gives a single T cell receptor (beta chain) sequence along with its context. Sorted memory CD8 cells were CD8+CD4-CD45RA-, regardless of CCR7. The data derive from a study of CD39 and CD103 CD8 tumor-infiltrating T cells. Study overall: Comparisons covered HPV-positive and HPV-negative HNSCC, ovarian cancer and melanoma patients.

Trimming took off 2 bases at V and 1 base at J, with 19 bases between the two ends. The CDR3 covers 18 residues. Germline V gene data show CDR1 as LGHNA and CDR2 as YSLEER. The method was immunoSEQ multiplex PCR; TCRdb's version includes in-frame clones alone and lacks a portion of them. In the table there are around 1,300 clones, 80% of which are singletons. The rearrangement links TRBV4-3 to TRBJ2-3, with D hard to call. This TCR was sampled from a human donor with head and neck squamous cell carcinoma. The sample taken for sequencing was CD8+ T cells sorted from blood. Regarding subset: total memory CD8 T cells (CD45RA-CCR7+/-) from blood or uninvolved lymph node. CDR3 coding DNA: TGCGCCAGCAGCCAATTACGGCACGGTGGGGAAGGCACAGATACGCAGTATTTT. Residues: CASSQLRHGGEGTDTQYF.